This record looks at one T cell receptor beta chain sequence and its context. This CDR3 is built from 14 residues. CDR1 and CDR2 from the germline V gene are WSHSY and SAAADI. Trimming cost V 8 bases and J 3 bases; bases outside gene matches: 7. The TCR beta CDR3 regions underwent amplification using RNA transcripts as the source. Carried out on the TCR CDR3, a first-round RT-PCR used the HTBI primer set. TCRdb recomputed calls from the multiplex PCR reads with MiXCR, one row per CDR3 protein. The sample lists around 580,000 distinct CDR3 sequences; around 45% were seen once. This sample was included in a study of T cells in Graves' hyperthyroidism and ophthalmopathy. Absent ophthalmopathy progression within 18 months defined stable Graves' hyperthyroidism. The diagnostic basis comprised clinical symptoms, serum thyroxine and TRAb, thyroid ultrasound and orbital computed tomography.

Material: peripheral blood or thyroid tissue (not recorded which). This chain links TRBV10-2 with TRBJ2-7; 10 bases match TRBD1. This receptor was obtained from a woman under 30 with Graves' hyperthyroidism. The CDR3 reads CASGWTGGYYEQYF. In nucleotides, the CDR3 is TGCGCCAGCGGATGGACAGGGGGTTACTACGAGCAGTACTTC.